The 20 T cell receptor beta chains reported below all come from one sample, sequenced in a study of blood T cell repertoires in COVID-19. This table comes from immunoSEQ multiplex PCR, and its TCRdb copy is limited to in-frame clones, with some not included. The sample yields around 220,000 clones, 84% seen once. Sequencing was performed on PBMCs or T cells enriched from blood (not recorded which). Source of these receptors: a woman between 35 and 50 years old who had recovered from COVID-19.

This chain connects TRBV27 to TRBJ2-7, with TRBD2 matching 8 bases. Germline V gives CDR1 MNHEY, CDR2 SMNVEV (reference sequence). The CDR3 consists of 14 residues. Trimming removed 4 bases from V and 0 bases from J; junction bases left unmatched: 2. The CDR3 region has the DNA TGTGCCAGCAGTTGGAGCGGGGGCTCCTACGAGCAGTACTTC. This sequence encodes CASSWSGGSYEQYF.

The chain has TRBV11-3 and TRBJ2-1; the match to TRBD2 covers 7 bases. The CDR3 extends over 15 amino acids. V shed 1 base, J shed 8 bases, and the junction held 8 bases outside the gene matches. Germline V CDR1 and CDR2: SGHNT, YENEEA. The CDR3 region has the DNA TGTGCCAGCAGCTTAGTCTTGGCGGGAGTGGATGAGCAGTTCTTC. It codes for CASSLVLAGVDEQFF. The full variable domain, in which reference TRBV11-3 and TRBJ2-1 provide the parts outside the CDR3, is EAGVVQSPRYKIIEKKQPVAFWCNPISGHNTLYWYLQNLGQGPELLIRYENEEAVDDSQLPKDRFSAERLKGVDSTLKIQPAELGDSAVYLCASSLVLAGVDEQFFGPGTRLTVL.

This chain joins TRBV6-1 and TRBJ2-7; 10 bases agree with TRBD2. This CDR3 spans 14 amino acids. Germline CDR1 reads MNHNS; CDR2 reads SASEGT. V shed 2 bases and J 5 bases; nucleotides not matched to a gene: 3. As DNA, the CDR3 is TGTGCCAGCAGTGAACCTAGCGGGAGACACGAGCAGTACTTC. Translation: CASSEPSGRHEQYF.

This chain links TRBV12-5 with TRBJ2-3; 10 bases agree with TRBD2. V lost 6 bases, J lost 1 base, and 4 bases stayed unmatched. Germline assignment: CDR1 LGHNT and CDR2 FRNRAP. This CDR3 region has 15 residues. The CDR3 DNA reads TGTGCTAGTGGCGCCGGGACTAGCGGCACAGATACGCAGTATTTT. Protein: CASGAGTSGTDTQYF.

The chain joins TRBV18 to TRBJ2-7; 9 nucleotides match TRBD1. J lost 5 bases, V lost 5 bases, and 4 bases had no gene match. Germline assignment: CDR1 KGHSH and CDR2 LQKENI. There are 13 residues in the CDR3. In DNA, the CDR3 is TGTGCCAGCTCAAGGGACAGGGATAACGAGCAGTACGTC. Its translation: CASSRDRDNEQYV.

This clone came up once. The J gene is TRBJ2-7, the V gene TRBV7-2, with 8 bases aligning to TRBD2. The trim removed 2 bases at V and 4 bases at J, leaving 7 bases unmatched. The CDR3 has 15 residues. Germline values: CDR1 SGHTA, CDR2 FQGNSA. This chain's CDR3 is CASSLTSGGSYEQYF. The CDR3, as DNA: TGTGCCAGCAGCTTAACGAGCGGGGGTTCATACGAGCAGTACTTC. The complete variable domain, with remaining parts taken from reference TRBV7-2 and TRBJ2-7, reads GAGVSQSPSNKVTEKGKDVELRCDPISGHTALYWYRQSLGQGLEFLIYFQGNSAPDKSGLPSDRFSAERTGGSVSTLTIQRTQQEDSAVYLCASSLTSGGSYEQYFGPGTRLTVT.

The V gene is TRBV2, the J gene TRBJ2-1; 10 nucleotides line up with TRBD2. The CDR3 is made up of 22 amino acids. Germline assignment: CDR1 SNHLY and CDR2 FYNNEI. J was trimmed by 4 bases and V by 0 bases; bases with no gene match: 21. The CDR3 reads CASSEAGAGGPVSSFVYNEQFF. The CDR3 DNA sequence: TGTGCCAGCAGTGAAGCAGGAGCGGGAGGGCCGGTCTCATCATTTGTGTACAATGAGCAGTTCTTC.

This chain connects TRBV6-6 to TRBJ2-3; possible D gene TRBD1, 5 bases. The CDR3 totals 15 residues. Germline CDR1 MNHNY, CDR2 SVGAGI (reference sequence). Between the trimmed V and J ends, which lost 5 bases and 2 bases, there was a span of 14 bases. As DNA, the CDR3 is TGTGCCAGCAGTCTGACAGACCCTTACACAGATACGCAGTATTTT. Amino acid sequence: CASSLTDPYTDTQYF.

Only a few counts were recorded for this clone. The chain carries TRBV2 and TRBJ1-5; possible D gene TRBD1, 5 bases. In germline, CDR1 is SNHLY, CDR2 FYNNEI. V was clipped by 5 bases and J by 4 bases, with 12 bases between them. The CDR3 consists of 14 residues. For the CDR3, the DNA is TGTGCCAGCAGTCGGGACGGAGGGAATCAGCCCCAGCATTTT. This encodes CASSRDGGNQPQHF.

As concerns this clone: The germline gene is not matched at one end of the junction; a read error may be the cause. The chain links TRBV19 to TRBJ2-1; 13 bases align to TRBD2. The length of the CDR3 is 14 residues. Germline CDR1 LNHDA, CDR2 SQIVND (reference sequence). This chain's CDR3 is CASSFRTSGSPILF. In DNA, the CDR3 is TGTGCCAGTAGTTTCCGGACTAGCGGGAGCCCTATCCTCTTC.

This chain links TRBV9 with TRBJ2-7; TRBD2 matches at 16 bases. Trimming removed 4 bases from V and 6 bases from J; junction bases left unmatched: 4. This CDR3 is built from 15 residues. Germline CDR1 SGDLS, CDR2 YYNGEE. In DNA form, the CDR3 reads TGTGCCAGCAGCCTCGGGACTAGCGGGAGGGCCGAGCAGTACTTC. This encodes CASSLGTSGRAEQYF.

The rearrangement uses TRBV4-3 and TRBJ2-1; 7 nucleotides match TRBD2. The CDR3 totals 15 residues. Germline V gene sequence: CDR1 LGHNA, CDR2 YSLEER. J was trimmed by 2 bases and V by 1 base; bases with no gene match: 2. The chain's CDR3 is CASSQGAGAYNEQFF. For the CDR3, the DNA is TGCGCCAGCAGCCAAGGCGCGGGAGCCTACAATGAGCAGTTCTTC.

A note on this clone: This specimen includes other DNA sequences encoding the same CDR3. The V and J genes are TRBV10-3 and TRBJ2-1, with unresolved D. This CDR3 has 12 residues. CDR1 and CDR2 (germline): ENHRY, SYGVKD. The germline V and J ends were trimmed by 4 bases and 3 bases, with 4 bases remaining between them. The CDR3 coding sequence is TGTGCCATCAGTGGGAGCTACAATGAGCAGTTCTTC. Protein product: CAISGSYNEQFF.

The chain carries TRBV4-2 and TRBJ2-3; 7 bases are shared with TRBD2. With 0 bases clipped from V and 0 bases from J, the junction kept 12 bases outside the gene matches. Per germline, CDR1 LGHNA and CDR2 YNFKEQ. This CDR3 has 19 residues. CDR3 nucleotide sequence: TGTGCCAGCAGCCAAGAAGGTAATCGGGCTAGCGGTAGCACAGATACGCAGTATTTT. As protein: CASSQEGNRASGSTDTQYF.

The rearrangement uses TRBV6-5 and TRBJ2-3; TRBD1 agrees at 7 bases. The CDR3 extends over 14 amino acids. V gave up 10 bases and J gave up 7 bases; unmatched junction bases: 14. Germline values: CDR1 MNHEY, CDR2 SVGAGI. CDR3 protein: CATPTRQGAYTQYF. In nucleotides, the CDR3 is TGTGCCACCCCGACGCGACAGGGTGCATATACGCAGTATTTT.

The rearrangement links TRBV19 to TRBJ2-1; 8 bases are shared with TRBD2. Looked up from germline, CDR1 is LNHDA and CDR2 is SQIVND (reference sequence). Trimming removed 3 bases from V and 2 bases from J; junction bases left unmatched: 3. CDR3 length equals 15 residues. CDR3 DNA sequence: TGTGCCAGTAGTATGGGTAGCGGGGCCTACAATGAGCAGTTCTTC. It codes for CASSMGSGAYNEQFF.

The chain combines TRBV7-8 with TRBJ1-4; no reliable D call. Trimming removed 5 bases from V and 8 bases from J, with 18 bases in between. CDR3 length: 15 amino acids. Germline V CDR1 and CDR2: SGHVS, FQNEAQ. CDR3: CASSPQRLVSEKLFF. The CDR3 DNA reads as TGTGCCAGCAGCCCCCAACGGTTGGTTAGCGAAAAACTGTTTTTT. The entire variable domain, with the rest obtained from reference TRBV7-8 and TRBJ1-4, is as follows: GAGVSQSPRYKVAKRGQDVALRCDPISGHVSLFWYQQALGQGPEFLTYFQNEAQLDKSGLPSDRFFAERPEGSVSTLKIQRTQQEDSAVYLCASSPQRLVSEKLFFGSGTQLSVL.

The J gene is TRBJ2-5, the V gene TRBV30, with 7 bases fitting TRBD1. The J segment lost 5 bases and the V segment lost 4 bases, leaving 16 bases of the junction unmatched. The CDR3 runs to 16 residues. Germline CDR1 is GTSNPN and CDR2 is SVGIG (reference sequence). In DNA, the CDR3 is TGTGCCTGGACACACCTGGTTACAGGGGCCGGGGAGACCCAGTACTTC. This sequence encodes CAWTHLVTGAGETQYF.

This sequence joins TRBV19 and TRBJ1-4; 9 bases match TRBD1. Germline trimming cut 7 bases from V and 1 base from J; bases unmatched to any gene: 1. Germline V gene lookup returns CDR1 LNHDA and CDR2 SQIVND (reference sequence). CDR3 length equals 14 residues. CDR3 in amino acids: CASTTGGTNEKLFF. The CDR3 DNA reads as TGTGCCAGTACGACAGGGGGAACTAATGAAAAACTGTTTTTT. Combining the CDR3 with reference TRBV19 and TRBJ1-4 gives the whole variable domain DGGITQSPKYLFRKEGQNVTLSCEQNLNHDAMYWYRQDPGQGLRLIYYSQIVNDFQKGDIAEGYSVSREKKESFPLTVTSAQKNPTAFYLCASTTGGTNEKLFFGSGTQLSVL.

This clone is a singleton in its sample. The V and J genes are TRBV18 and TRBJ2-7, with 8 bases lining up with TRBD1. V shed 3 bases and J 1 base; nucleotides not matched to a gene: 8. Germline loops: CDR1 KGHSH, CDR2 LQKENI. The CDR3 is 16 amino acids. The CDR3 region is CASSPLPGTGSYEQYF. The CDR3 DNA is TGTGCCAGCTCACCCCTGCCCGGGACAGGATCCTACGAGCAGTACTTC.